This TCR beta chain was obtained from a study of blood T cell repertoires in COVID-19. V lost 3 bases to trimming and J lost 1 base; unmatched junction nucleotides: 13. The CDR3 has 19 amino acids. The germline V gene encodes CDR1 SEHNR and CDR2 FQNEAQ (reference sequence). Profiled with immunoSEQ multiplex PCR; TCRdb holds only in-frame clones, not every one. The table records hundreds of thousands of clones, roughly 88% of them present only once. The rearrangement links TRBV7-9 to TRBJ2-2; TRBD1 agrees at 8 bases. The TCR originated in an elderly man with acute or convalescent COVID-19. Sequenced: peripheral blood. For the CDR3, the DNA is TGTGCCAGCAGCTTCTCCGACAGGGGCTCGTATGGGAACACCGGGGAGCTGTTTTTT. Residues: CASSFSDRGSYGNTGELFF.